The 15 T cell receptor beta chains given below trace back to one sample, sequenced in a study of CD8 T cells in ankylosing spondylitis. Study-wide points: Seemingly characteristic of ankylosing spondylitis blood was a TCR beta motif consisting of about 8 highly homologous variants.

Each CDR3 protein is one row after TCRdb ran MiXCR on the 5' RACE reads. The sample lists about 390,000 distinct CDR3 sequences, under 25% seen once, with 15% to 20% in the top ten. These receptors have no known antigen. Specimen: blood, either unsorted or a sorted T cell fraction (not recorded which). The receptors here all came from a male donor with ankylosing spondylitis.

This clonotype was detected only a few times. The chain has TRBV7-9 and TRBJ1-5; D gene ambiguous. The CDR3 has 12 residues. Trimming pared 0 bases from V and 10 bases from J, leaving 7 bases between. In germline, CDR1 is SEHNR, CDR2 FQNEAQ (reference sequence). CDR3 in amino acids: CASSLAEGPQHF. In DNA, the CDR3 is TGTGCCAGCAGCTTAGCGGAGGGACCCCAGCATTTT.

CDR3 in amino acids: CASTRQGAFYEQYF. CDR3 sequence (DNA): TGTGCCAGCACTCGACAGGGGGCCTTCTACGAGCAGTACTTC. The chain carries TRBV27 and TRBJ2-7, with 10 bases fitting TRBD1. Germline loops: CDR1 MNHEY, CDR2 SMNVEV (reference sequence). The CDR3 has 14 residues. Germline trimming cut 7 bases from V and 3 bases from J; bases unmatched to any gene: 6.

V is TRBV4-2 and J is TRBJ2-1, with 7 nucleotides matching TRBD2. V trimming: 4 bases; J trimming: 6 bases; junction bases outside the gene matches: 6. The CDR3 totals 14 residues. The germline V gene has CDR1 LGHNA and CDR2 YNFKEQ. The CDR3 loop is CASSPWGGINEQFF. The CDR3 DNA reads as TGTGCCAGCAGCCCCTGGGGGGGTATCAATGAGCAGTTCTTC.

The chain links TRBV20-1 to TRBJ1-6; 8 bases are a match to TRBD1. V dropped 7 bases and J dropped 6; count of bases not matched to a gene: 8. The CDR3 is 14 amino acids. CDR1 and CDR2 (germline): DFQATT, SNEGSKA (reference sequence). The CDR3 is CSVVQGVSNSPLHF. The CDR3 DNA sequence: TGCAGTGTCGTACAGGGGGTTTCTAATTCACCCCTCCACTTT.

V and J are TRBV9 and TRBJ2-7; 7 bases are a match to TRBD1. Germline V gene data show CDR1 as SGDLS and CDR2 as YYNGEE. The CDR3 loop spans 15 amino acids. The V segment lost 4 bases and the J segment 3 bases; nucleotides outside the gene matches: 10. The CDR3 region is CASSLSPGQFYEQYF. The DNA for the CDR3 is TGTGCCAGCAGCCTAAGTCCGGGACAGTTCTACGAGCAGTACTTC.

This clonotype has more than one count but fewer than ten. This rearrangement joins TRBV20-1 to TRBJ2-7, with unresolved D. V shed 6 bases and J shed 5 bases, with 17 bases lying between them. CDR3 length equals 13 residues. Germline-derived CDR1 and CDR2 are DFQATT and SNEGSKA (reference sequence). The CDR3 coding sequence is TGCAGTGCCTTAGTGTCAACAGCCCACGAGCAGTACTTC. Translation gives CSALVSTAHEQYF.

This chain links TRBV20-1 with TRBJ2-3, with 12 bases aligning to TRBD1. V lost 6 bases and J lost 5; bases outside the gene matches: 9. The V gene's germline CDR1 is DFQATT and CDR2 SNEGSKA (reference sequence). The CDR3 sequence is 15 residues long. The CDR3 nucleotides are TGCAGTGCCCCACCGGGACAGGGGGCTAAAGATACGCAGTATTTT. Translated, it gives CSAPPGQGAKDTQYF.

The gene calls are TRBV2 and TRBJ2-7, with TRBD1 matching 8 bases. CDR3 length: 15 residues. Germline V gene sequence: CDR1 SNHLY, CDR2 FYNNEI. The V segment lost 1 base and the J segment 5 bases; nucleotides outside the gene matches: 7. CDR3 sequence reads: CASSEEGRGHHEQYF. CDR3 DNA: TGTGCCAGCAGTGAAGAGGGCAGGGGGCACCACGAGCAGTACTTC. Supplemented by reference TRBV2 and TRBJ2-7, the full variable domain reads EPEVTQTPSHQVTQMGQEVILRCVPISNHLYFYWYRQILGQKVEFLVSFYNNEISEKSEIFDDQFSVERPDGSNFTLKIRSTKLEDSAMYFCASSEEGRGHHEQYFGPGTRLTVT.

This clonotype was recorded at least ten times. The chain couples TRBV7-2 to TRBJ1-5; 7 positions agree with TRBD1. The junction had 7 bases not matched to a gene; V was cut back by 5 bases and J by 3 bases. The CDR3 loop spans 15 amino acids. Germline values: CDR1 SGHTA, CDR2 FQGNSA. The DNA for the CDR3 is TGTGCCAGCAGCGGAGAACAGGGGCTCAATCAGCCCCAGCATTTT. Protein product: CASSGEQGLNQPQHF.

This sequence joins TRBV5-4 and TRBJ2-5; D is unclear. Germline CDR1 reads SGHNT; CDR2 reads YYREEE (reference sequence). CDR3 length: 13 residues. Trimming pared 0 bases from V and 5 bases from J, leaving 8 bases between. CDR3 coding DNA: TGTGCCAGCAGCTTGGACTTTCGGGAGACCCAGTACTTC. Its translation: CASSLDFRETQYF.

The genes are TRBV23-1 and TRBJ2-3; 8 bases map to TRBD2. TRBV23-1 is identified as an open reading frame with a role that is uncertain. CDR3 length equals 18 residues. V lost 5 bases, J lost 0 bases, and 13 bases stayed unmatched. The CDR3 DNA follows: TGCGCCAGCAGTAGGACGGGGGGGAGGAATCTTAGCACAGATACGCAGTATTTT. Translation: CASSRTGGRNLSTDTQYF.

This clonotype occurred a few times. The V gene is TRBV7-3, the J gene TRBJ2-3, with TRBD2 identical over 13 bases. There are 15 residues in the CDR3. V lost 5 bases to trimming and J lost 5 bases; unmatched junction nucleotides: 4. Germline assignment: CDR1 SGHTA and CDR2 FQGTGA. CDR3 protein: CASSHGLAGVDTQYF. The CDR3 DNA follows: TGTGCCAGCAGCCATGGACTAGCGGGAGTAGATACGCAGTATTTT.

V gene TRBV6-1 combines with J gene TRBJ2-1; D is unclear. Trimming removed 7 bases at V and 3 bases at J, with 10 bases between. Germline V gives CDR1 MNHNS, CDR2 SASEGT. CDR3 size: 13 residues. The chain's CDR3 is CASTRTYYNEQFF. DNA of the CDR3: TGTGCCAGCACCCGGACGTACTACAATGAGCAGTTCTTC.

The sample holds a few counts of this clonotype. The chain couples TRBV24-1 to TRBJ2-1, with a weak D call TRBD1 (6 bases). The V end lost 3 bases, the J end lost 15 bases, and 14 bases lay between the germline ends. This CDR3 is built from 12 residues. Germline loops: CDR1 KGHDR, CDR2 SFDVKD. The CDR3 region has the DNA TGTGCCACCAGTGATCCCCCAGGGGAATGGTTCTTC. It translates to CATSDPPGEWFF.

In this sample, this clonotype turned up a few times. This chain uses TRBV2 with TRBJ2-7; 8 nucleotides match TRBD1. CDR1 is SNHLY, CDR2 FYNNEI, per germline. The length of the CDR3 is 14 residues. Trimming at V came to 10 bases and at J to 0 bases, leaving 8 bases not matched to a gene. The CDR3 reads CANRPGTGSYEQYF. The CDR3 nucleotides are TGTGCCAATAGACCCGGGACAGGCTCCTACGAGCAGTACTTC.